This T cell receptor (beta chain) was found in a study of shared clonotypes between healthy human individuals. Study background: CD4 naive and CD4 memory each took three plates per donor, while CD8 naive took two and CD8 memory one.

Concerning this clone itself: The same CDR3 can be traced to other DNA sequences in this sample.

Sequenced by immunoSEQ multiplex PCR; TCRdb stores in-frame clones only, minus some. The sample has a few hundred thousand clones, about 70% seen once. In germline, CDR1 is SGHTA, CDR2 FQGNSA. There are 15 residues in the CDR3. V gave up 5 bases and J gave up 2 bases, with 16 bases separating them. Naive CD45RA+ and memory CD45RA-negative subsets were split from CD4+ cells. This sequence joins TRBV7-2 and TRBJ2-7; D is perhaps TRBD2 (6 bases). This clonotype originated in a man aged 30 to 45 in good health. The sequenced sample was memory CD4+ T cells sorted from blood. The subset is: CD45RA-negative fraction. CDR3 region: CASSPFASDTYEQYF. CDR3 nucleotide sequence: TGTGCCAGCAGCCCCTTTGCTAGCGACACCTACGAGCAGTACTTC. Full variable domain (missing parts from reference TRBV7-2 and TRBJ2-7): GAGVSQSPSNKVTEKGKDVELRCDPISGHTALYWYRQSLGQGLEFLIYFQGNSAPDKSGLPSDRFSAERTGGSVSTLTIQRTQQEDSAVYLCASSPFASDTYEQYFGPGTRLTVT.